The present entry profiles one T cell receptor beta chain with its context. The antigen is unknown. This sample was included in a study of cytomegalovirus exposure and HLA in healthy donors. The study's findings and limits: According to a later analysis, donors in an Asian-associated ancestry cluster reportedly had fewer N-insertions than the roughly 670-donor mean.

Primers included in the PCR were 60 Vbeta and 13 Jbeta primers. Measured with immunoSEQ multiplex PCR; TCRdb has only the in-frame clones, and not every one. This table has roughly 130,000 clones, approximately 76% appearing once. This CDR3 has 16 amino acids. Between the trimmed V and J ends, which lost 6 bases and 4 bases, there was a span of 19 bases. From germline, CDR1 is MNHEY and CDR2 SMNVEV (reference sequence). This TCR was recovered from a man in his forties in good health and CMV-seronegative. The genes are TRBV27 and TRBJ2-1; D might be TRBD2 (5 bases). The sequencing sample was made of PBMCs. CDR3 bases: TGTGCCAGCAGCTCCACTGGACTCCCGGGGTACAATGAGCAGTTCTTC. It specifies CASSSTGLPGYNEQFF.